These 26 T cell receptor beta chains originate from one sample sequenced in a study of T-cell reconstitution after alpha-beta-depleted transplantation in children. Researchers prepared the TCRbeta library using unique molecular identifiers, the study reports. TCRdb re-called the PCR reads through MiXCR, storing one row per CDR3 protein. The table shows roughly 590,000 distinct CDR3 sequences, with roughly 15% occurring only once. This specimen consisted of PBMCs from the stem cell graft donor, obtained from the stem cell graft. All receptors come from a human donor who donated a stem cell graft to a child with acute myeloid leukemia.

The chain is built from TRBV27 and TRBJ2-2, with D perhaps matching TRBD1 (5 bases). Trimming shortened V by 7 bases and J by 4 bases, and 19 bases separated the two germline ends. This CDR3 has 16 residues. CDR1 and CDR2 from the germline V gene are MNHEY and SMNVEV (reference sequence). In nucleotides, the CDR3 is TGTGCCAGCAAGGGGTTGGTGGGTCCGGGCACCGGGGAGCTGTTTTTT. Encoded protein: CASKGLVGPGTGELFF.

The CDR3 nucleotides read TGTGCCAGCAGCGACAGGGGCAAAGCCAAAAACATTCAGTACTTC. This sequence encodes CASSDRGKAKNIQYF. The chain combines TRBV12-3 or TRBV12-4 with TRBJ2-4; TRBD1 matches 8 bases. J gave up 0 bases and V 6 bases, and 4 bases lay outside the gene matches. This CDR3 is 15 amino acids long.

The genes are TRBV30 and TRBJ2-3; D remains unclear. The CDR3 is 15 amino acids. Germline assignment: CDR1 GTSNPN and CDR2 SVGIG (reference sequence). V dropped 2 bases and J dropped 0 bases, with 12 bases sitting between them. CDR3: CAWSPDLTSTDTQYF. CDR3 DNA sequence: TGTGCCTGGAGTCCTGACTTAACTAGCACAGATACGCAGTATTTT.

The rearrangement joins TRBV7-9 to TRBJ2-7, with D hard to call. The V end lost 2 bases, the J end lost 5 bases, and 10 bases lay between the germline ends. The CDR3 is 13 residues long. Germline CDR1 is SEHNR and CDR2 is FQNEAQ (reference sequence). The CDR3 reads CASSLNSIHEQYV. Written as DNA, the CDR3 is TGTGCCAGCAGCTTAAACAGTATCCACGAGCAGTACGTC.

This clonotype was observed at least ten times. This sequence joins TRBV20-1 and TRBJ2-1; D is ambiguous. Germline loops: CDR1 DFQATT, CDR2 SNEGSKA (reference sequence). The V end was cut by 6 bases, the J end by 0 bases, with 9 bases between. The CDR3 length is 13 residues. The CDR3 DNA reads TGCAGTGCGGGTTGGGGCTCCTACAATGAGCAGTTCTTC. It encodes CSAGWGSYNEQFF.

There are a few counts of this clonotype. This chain links TRBV5-1 with TRBJ1-2; D is ambiguous. CDR1 and CDR2 (germline): SGHRS, YFSETQ. The CDR3 totals 13 residues. The germline V and J ends were trimmed by 0 bases and 11 bases, with 14 bases remaining between them. The CDR3 DNA is TGCGCCAGCAGCTTGGCCGAGAGGTTGGGGTACACCTTC. Its protein is CASSLAERLGYTF.

This clonotype was counted many times. V is TRBV20-1 and J is TRBJ1-5; the D is unclear. V was cut by 1 base and J by 0 bases, with 16 bases left in between. The CDR3 is 17 amino acids. Per germline, CDR1 DFQATT and CDR2 SNEGSKA (reference sequence). The CDR3 nucleotides read TGCAGTGCTAGAGCAAACATTATAACCTTTAGCAATCAGCCCCAGCATTTT. It codes for CSARANIITFSNQPQHF.

This clonotype was detected many times. This chain uses TRBV20-1 with TRBJ2-1; D gene unclear. Germline V gene sequence: CDR1 DFQATT, CDR2 SNEGSKA (reference sequence). V dropped 0 bases and J dropped 4 bases, with 7 bases sitting between them. There are 13 residues in the CDR3. CDR3 sequence reads: CSARDLPYNEQFF. Written as DNA, the CDR3 is TGCAGTGCTAGAGATCTGCCGTACAATGAGCAGTTCTTC.

This clonotype was found a few times. The chain couples TRBV15 to TRBJ2-1; 8 positions agree with TRBD2. Losses at the gene ends were 1 base for V and 3 bases for J; bases not matched to a gene: 5. CDR1 and CDR2 from the germline V gene are LNHNV and YYDKDF (reference sequence). The CDR3 loop spans 16 amino acids. This CDR3 reads CATSRASAGGYNEQFF. The CDR3 DNA follows: TGTGCCACCAGCAGAGCGTCGGCGGGGGGCTACAATGAGCAGTTCTTC.

This clonotype was observed many times. The CDR3 protein is CSVEDRGGRASYEQYF. Here the CDR3 DNA reads TGCAGCGTTGAAGATCGTGGGGGTAGGGCCTCCTACGAGCAGTACTTC. The chain has TRBV29-1 and TRBJ2-7; the D gene could be TRBD1 or TRBD2 (5 bases each). CDR3 size: 16 residues. Germline CDR1 reads SQVTM; CDR2 reads ANQGSEA. V gave up 0 bases and J gave up 0 bases, with 15 bases separating them.

The sample holds one count of this clonotype. V and J are TRBV7-8 and TRBJ2-3; TRBD1 is a possible D gene (6 bases). The germline V gene has CDR1 SGHVS and CDR2 FQNEAQ. The CDR3 consists of 14 residues. V was trimmed by 3 bases and J by 5 bases, leaving 12 bases between them. The CDR3 region has the DNA TGTGCCAGCAGCTTGGAATCAGGGGTAGATACGCAGTATTTT. This translates into CASSLESGVDTQYF.

This clonotype was counted at least ten times. The chain employs TRBV7-2 and TRBJ2-3; 7 bases are shared with TRBD1. This CDR3 contains 14 residues. V trimming: 10 bases; J trimming: 3 bases; junction bases outside the gene matches: 10. The V gene's germline CDR1 is SGHTA and CDR2 FQGNSA. In DNA form, the CDR3 reads TGTGCCACCCGACAGGGAGTGAGTACAGATACGCAGTATTTT. Translated: CATRQGVSTDTQYF.

The V call is TRBV7-2, the J call TRBJ1-1, with D maybe TRBD1 (5 bases). Germline lookup yields CDR1 SGHTA and CDR2 FQGNSA. Deletions cut 4 bases from V and 6 bases from J, with 21 bases between. The CDR3 contains 16 residues. CDR3 loop: CASSSYWDRRFSEAFF. The DNA of the CDR3 is TGTGCCAGCAGCTCATACTGGGACCGGCGATTCTCTGAAGCTTTCTTT.

This clonotype was detected only a few times. V usage is TRBV5-1 and J usage is TRBJ2-1; 12 bases align to TRBD1. The CDR3 extends over 17 amino acids. In germline, CDR1 is SGHRS, CDR2 YFSETQ. The ends lost 4 bases at V and 7 bases at J; junction bases unmatched: 12. The CDR3 bases are TGCGCCAGCAGCCCGCTACAGGGACAGGGGGCGAGGAATGAGCAGTTCTTC. Translation gives CASSPLQGQGARNEQFF.

The V and J genes are TRBV11-2 and TRBJ2-3; tentative D call: TRBD2 (6 bases). V lost 5 bases and J 0 bases, leaving 12 bases between the germline ends. Germline CDR1 reads SGHAT; CDR2 reads FQNNGV. This CDR3 spans 15 amino acids. In nucleotides, the CDR3 is TGTGCCAGCAGCCCCCGGCTAGCGAGCACAGATACGCAGTATTTT. This encodes CASSPRLASTDTQYF.

This clonotype was counted at least ten times. The chain couples TRBV20-1 to TRBJ2-7; D possibly uses TRBD1 or TRBD2 (5 bases each). V was trimmed by 2 bases and J by 2 bases, leaving 16 bases between them. The CDR3 loop spans 15 amino acids. The germline gives CDR1 DFQATT, CDR2 SNEGSKA (reference sequence). The CDR3 here is CSARRAGTPTYEQYF. The CDR3 region has the DNA TGCAGTGCTAGAAGGGCCGGGACCCCGACCTACGAGCAGTACTTC.

In this sample, this clonotype turned up many times. This chain connects TRBV20-1 to TRBJ2-1, with a possible D match to TRBD1 (5 bases). V dropped 6 bases and J dropped 5 bases, with 11 bases sitting between them. CDR1 is DFQATT and CDR2 is SNEGSKA in the germline V gene (reference sequence). The CDR3 loop spans 12 amino acids. The CDR3 here is CSAEFRDNEQFF. The CDR3 DNA follows: TGCAGTGCGGAATTCAGGGACAATGAGCAGTTCTTC.

This clonotype was seen at least ten times. The CDR3 region is CASSDSLYKNTEAFF. The CDR3 region has the DNA TGTGCCAGCAGTGATTCATTATATAAGAACACTGAAGCTTTCTTT. The chain carries TRBV12-3 or TRBV12-4 and TRBJ1-1; no firm D call. The CDR3 has 15 residues. The germline V and J ends were trimmed by 5 bases and 1 base, with 14 bases remaining between them.

Ten or more counts support this clonotype. J is TRBJ2-5 and V is TRBV10-3; no firm D call. V lost 2 bases to trimming and J lost 1 base, with 11 bases between them. The CDR3 is 15 residues long. Germline V lookup: CDR1 ENHRY, CDR2 SYGVKD. In DNA, the CDR3 is TGTGCCATCAGTGAGCCTCAGCACCTCCAAGAGACCCAGTACTTC. This codes for CAISEPQHLQETQYF.

The genes are TRBV25-1 and TRBJ2-2; no clear D gene. The germline V and J ends were trimmed by 2 bases and 7 bases, with 8 bases remaining between them. The CDR3 has 13 residues. Germline CDR1 reads MGHDK; CDR2 reads SYGVNS. This CDR3 reads CASSEASYGELFF. CDR3 DNA: TGTGCCAGCAGTGAAGCTTCTTACGGGGAGCTGTTTTTT.

The chain employs TRBV20-1 and TRBJ2-7, with TRBD1 matching 7 bases. V lost 1 base and J lost 1; bases outside the gene matches: 13. This CDR3 is 17 amino acids long. Per the germline V gene, CDR1 is DFQATT and CDR2 is SNEGSKA (reference sequence). CDR3 protein: CSARVYGGQLNSYEQYV. In DNA, the CDR3 is TGCAGTGCTAGAGTATATGGGGGACAGTTAAATTCCTACGAGCAGTACGTC.

The V and J genes are TRBV7-2 and TRBJ2-5; 8 bases align to TRBD2. In germline, CDR1 is SGHTA, CDR2 FQGNSA. The trim removed 4 bases at V and 6 bases at J, leaving 10 bases unmatched. The CDR3 spans 15 residues. The CDR3 nucleotides are TGTGCCAGCAGCTCCAACTGGGCGGGGGGACAGACCCAGTACTTC. Its protein is CASSSNWAGGQTQYF.

This clonotype was observed at least ten times. CDR3 sequence reads: CASSLGDGSNSPLHF. CDR3 DNA: TGTGCCAGCAGCTTAGGAGACGGGAGTAATTCACCCCTCCACTTT. The gene calls are TRBV13 and TRBJ1-6; D gene ambiguous. Germline CDR1 PRHDT, CDR2 FYEKMQ (reference sequence). The CDR3 spans 15 residues. The V gene lost 0 bases and the J gene lost 6 bases, with 9 bases spanning the gap.

Points on this clonotype: One base away lies a much larger clone, so this may be a sequencing read error. CDR3 amino acids: CASSLAGGKNSPPHF. The CDR3 nucleotides read TGTGCCAGCTCCTTAGCTGGGGGGAAGAATTCACCCCCCCACTTT. The genes are TRBV27 and TRBJ1-6, with D possibly matching TRBD1 (5 bases). Germline V gives CDR1 MNHEY, CDR2 SMNVEV (reference sequence). This CDR3 is 15 amino acids long.

This clonotype was seen ten or more times. The rearrangement links TRBV9 to TRBJ2-3; D remains ambiguous. Trimming pared 4 bases from V and 1 base from J, leaving 10 bases between. Germline loops: CDR1 SGDLS, CDR2 YYNGEE. This CDR3 spans 14 amino acids. Here the CDR3 DNA reads TGTGCCAGCAGCTCCGGGCCCCGCACAGATACGCAGTATTTT. Translating it yields CASSSGPRTDTQYF. Using reference TRBV9 and TRBJ2-3 for the parts outside the CDR3, the full variable domain is DSGVTQTPKHLITATGQRVTLRCSPRSGDLSVYWYQQSLDQGLQFLIQYYNGEERAKGNILERFSAQQFPDLHSELNLSSLELGDSALYFCASSSGPRTDTQYFGPGTRLTVL.

This clonotype has more than one count but fewer than ten. J is TRBJ1-6 and V is TRBV6-1, with D perhaps TRBD1 (6 bases). Germline lookup yields CDR1 MNHNS and CDR2 SASEGT. V was pared by 4 bases and J by 10 bases, with 17 bases between. The CDR3 is made up of 15 amino acids. The CDR3 region is CASSVQGLGGSPLHF. The DNA of the CDR3 is TGTGCCAGCAGTGTACAGGGATTAGGAGGATCACCCCTCCACTTT.